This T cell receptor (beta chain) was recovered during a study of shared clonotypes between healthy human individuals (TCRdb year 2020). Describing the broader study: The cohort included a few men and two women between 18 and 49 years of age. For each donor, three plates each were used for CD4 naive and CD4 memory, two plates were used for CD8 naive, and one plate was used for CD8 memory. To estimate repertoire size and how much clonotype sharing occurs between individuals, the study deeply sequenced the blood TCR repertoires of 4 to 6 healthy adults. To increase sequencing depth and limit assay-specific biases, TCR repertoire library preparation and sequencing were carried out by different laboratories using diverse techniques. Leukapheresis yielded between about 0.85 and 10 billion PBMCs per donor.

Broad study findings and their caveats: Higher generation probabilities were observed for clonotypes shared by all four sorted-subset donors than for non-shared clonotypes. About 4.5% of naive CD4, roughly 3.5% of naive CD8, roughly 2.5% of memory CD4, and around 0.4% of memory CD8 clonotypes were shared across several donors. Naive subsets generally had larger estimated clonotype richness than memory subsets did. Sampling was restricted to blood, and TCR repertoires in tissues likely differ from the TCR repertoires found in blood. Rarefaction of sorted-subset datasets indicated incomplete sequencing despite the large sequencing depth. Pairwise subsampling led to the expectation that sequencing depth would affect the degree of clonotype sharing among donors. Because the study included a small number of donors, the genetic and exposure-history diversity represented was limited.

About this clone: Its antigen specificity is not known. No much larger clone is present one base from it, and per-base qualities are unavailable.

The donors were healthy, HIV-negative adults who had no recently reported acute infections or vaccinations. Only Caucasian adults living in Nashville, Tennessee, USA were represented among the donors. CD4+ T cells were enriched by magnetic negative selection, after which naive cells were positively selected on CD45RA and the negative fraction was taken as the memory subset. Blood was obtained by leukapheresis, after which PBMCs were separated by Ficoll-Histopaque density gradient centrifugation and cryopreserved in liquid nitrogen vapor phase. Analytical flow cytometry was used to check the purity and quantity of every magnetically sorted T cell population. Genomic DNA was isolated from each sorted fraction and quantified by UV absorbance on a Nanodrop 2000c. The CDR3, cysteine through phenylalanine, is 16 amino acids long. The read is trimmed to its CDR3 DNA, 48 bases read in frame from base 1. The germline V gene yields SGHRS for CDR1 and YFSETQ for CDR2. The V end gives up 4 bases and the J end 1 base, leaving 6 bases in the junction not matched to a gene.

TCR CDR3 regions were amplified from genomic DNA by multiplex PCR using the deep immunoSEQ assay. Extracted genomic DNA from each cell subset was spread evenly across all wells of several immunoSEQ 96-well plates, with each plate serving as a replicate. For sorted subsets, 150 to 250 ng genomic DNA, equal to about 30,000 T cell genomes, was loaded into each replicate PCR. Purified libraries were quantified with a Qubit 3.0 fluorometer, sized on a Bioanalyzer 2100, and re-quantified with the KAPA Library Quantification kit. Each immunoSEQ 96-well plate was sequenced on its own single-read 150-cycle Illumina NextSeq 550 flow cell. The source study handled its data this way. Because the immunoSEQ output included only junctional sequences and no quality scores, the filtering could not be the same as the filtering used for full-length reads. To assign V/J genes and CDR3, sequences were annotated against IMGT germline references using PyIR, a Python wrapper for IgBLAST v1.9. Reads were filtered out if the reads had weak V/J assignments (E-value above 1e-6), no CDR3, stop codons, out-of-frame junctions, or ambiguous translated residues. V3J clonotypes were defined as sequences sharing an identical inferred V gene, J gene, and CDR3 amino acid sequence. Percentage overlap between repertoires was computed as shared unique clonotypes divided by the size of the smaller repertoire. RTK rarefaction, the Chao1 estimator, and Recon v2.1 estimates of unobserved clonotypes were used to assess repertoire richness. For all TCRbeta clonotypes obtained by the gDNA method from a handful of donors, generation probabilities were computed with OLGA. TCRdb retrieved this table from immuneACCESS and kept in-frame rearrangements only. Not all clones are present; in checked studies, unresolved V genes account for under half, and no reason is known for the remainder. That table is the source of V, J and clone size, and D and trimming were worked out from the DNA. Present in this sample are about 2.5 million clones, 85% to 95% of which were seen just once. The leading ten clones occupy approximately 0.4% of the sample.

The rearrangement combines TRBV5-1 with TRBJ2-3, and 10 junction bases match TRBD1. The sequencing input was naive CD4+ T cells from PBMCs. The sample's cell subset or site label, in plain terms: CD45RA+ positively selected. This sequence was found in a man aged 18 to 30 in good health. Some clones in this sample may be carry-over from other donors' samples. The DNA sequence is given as TGCGCCAGCAGCCCCCTGGACAGGGGGGGCACAGATACGCAGTATTTT. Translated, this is CASSPLDRGGTDTQYF.